This T cell receptor beta chain is drawn from a study of early stage breast cancer tumors. Overall study findings and caveats: Tumors had roughly 2.5-fold higher T cell density and higher clonality than adjacent normal breast tissue.

A remark on this clone: Its specificity is not known.

The V and J ends lost 5 bases and 4 bases respectively, with 16 bases between them. The CDR3 is 15 amino acids. From germline, CDR1 is SGDLS and CDR2 YYNGEE. TCRdb keeps only in-frame clones here, not all; method: immunoSEQ multiplex PCR. The sample lists more than 65,000 clones; around 80% were seen once. The chain has TRBV9 and TRBJ1-3; D may be TRBD1 (5 bases). Sequenced sample: blood. The TCR sequence derives from a person aged 35-50 years with breast cancer. CDR3 amino acids: CASSTQGTSGNTIYF. The CDR3, as DNA: TGTGCCAGCAGTACGCAGGGAACTTCAGGAAACACCATATATTTT.